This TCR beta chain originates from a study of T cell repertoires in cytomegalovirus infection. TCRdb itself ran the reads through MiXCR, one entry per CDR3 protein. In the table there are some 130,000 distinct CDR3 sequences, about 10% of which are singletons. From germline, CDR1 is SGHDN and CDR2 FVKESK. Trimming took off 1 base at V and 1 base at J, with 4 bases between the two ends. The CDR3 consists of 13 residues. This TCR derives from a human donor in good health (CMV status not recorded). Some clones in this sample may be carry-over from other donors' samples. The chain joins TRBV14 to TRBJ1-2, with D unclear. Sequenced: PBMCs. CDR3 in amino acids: CASSQALNYGYTF. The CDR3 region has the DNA TGTGCCAGCAGCCAAGCTCTTAACTATGGCTACACCTTC.